Below are 17 T cell receptor beta chains sequenced from a single sample in a study of shared clonotypes between healthy human individuals. The protocol was immunoSEQ multiplex PCR, while the TCRdb copy is restricted to in-frame clones and leaves out a portion. The sample comprises roughly 1 million clones, about 75% of which are singletons, and approximately 1.5% rests with the top ten. Sample: memory CD4+ T cells sorted from blood. Subset: CD45RA-negative fraction. The receptors were gathered from a man in his late teens or twenties in good health.

The chain is built from TRBV20-1 and TRBJ2-1; D remains unclear. The CDR3 consists of 11 residues. V lost 8 bases and J lost 0, with 5 bases in between. The germline CDR1 and CDR2 sequences are DFQATT and SNEGSKA (reference sequence). CDR3 residues: CSRVSYNEQFF. The DNA of the CDR3 is TGCAGTCGGGTCTCCTACAATGAGCAGTTCTTC.

The gene calls are TRBV18 and TRBJ2-7; D unresolved. This CDR3 comprises 12 residues. From germline, CDR1 is KGHSH and CDR2 LQKENI. The V end was cut by 5 bases, the J end by 4 bases, with 9 bases between. CDR3 region: CASSSEVYEQYF. Written as DNA, the CDR3 is TGTGCCAGCTCATCTGAAGTATACGAGCAGTACTTC.

This chain connects TRBV12-5 to TRBJ2-3, with no clear D. This CDR3 is 11 amino acids long. With 6 bases removed from V and 5 bases from J, the gap between germline ends came to 6 bases. The germline V gene encodes CDR1 LGHNT and CDR2 FRNRAP. CDR3 sequence: CASGELDTQYF. CDR3 nucleotide sequence: TGTGCTAGTGGGGAACTAGATACGCAGTATTTT.

This clone was picked up one time. The chain uses TRBV2 and TRBJ2-2; 10 bases are shared with TRBD2. Germline lookup yields CDR1 SNHLY and CDR2 FYNNEI. Trimming took 6 bases from V and 5 from J; bases not matched to a gene: 6. CDR3 size: 15 residues. CDR3 residues: CASRSRLAGTGELFF. CDR3 nucleotides: TGTGCCAGCAGATCCCGACTAGCGGGTACCGGGGAGCTGTTTTTT.

The chain links TRBV5-1 to TRBJ2-4, with 9 bases lining up with TRBD1. Germline loops: CDR1 SGHRS, CDR2 YFSETQ. V trimming: 3 bases; J trimming: 8 bases; junction bases outside the gene matches: 6. This CDR3 comprises 14 residues. This CDR3 is CASSSGQGRDIQYF. CDR3 nucleotide sequence: TGCGCCAGCAGCTCCGGACAGGGGAGAGACATTCAGTACTTC.

The chain uses TRBV6-6 and TRBJ2-3, with 8 positions matching TRBD1. The CDR3 sequence is 15 residues long. Germline V lookup: CDR1 MNHNY, CDR2 SVGAGI (reference sequence). V lost 7 bases, J lost 3 bases, and 9 bases stayed unmatched. Here the CDR3 reads CASTLIRGRTDTQYF. CDR3 DNA: TGTGCCAGCACCCTAATCAGGGGGCGTACAGATACGCAGTATTTT.

This chain uses TRBV5-1 with TRBJ2-5; D is undetermined. The CDR3 is made up of 15 amino acids. Per the germline V gene, CDR1 is SGHRS and CDR2 is YFSETQ. V was pared by 2 bases and J by 4 bases, with 15 bases between. The CDR3 here is CASSLDVSMGETQYF. CDR3 DNA: TGCGCCAGCAGCTTAGATGTCTCTATGGGAGAGACCCAGTACTTC.

V gene TRBV4-3 combines with J gene TRBJ1-5; D gene unclear. The CDR3 is 15 amino acids. In germline, CDR1 is LGHNA, CDR2 YSLEER. Trimming stripped 0 bases from V and 7 bases from J, with 13 bases between. The CDR3 DNA reads as TGCGCCAGCAGCCAAGATAAAGGGCGCGGCCAGCCCCAGCATTTT. Translating gives CASSQDKGRGQPQHF.

The V and J genes are TRBV30 and TRBJ2-2; unclear D gene. The CDR3 covers 13 residues. V lost 0 bases to trimming and J lost 7 bases, with 9 bases between them. The germline CDR1 and CDR2 sequences are GTSNPN and SVGIG (reference sequence). Here the CDR3 reads CAWSVVTVGELFF. DNA of the CDR3: TGTGCCTGGAGTGTCGTTACTGTCGGGGAGCTGTTTTTT.

CDR3 in amino acids: CASSPGVGVETQYF. DNA for the CDR3: TGTGCCAGCAGCCCCGGAGTTGGGGTGGAGACCCAGTACTTC. V gene TRBV5-5 combines with J gene TRBJ2-5; D is unresolved. The V gene lost 4 bases and the J gene lost 5 bases, with 15 bases spanning the gap. Germline assignment: CDR1 SGHKS and CDR2 YYEKEE (reference sequence). CDR3 length: 14 residues. Filled out from reference TRBV5-5 and TRBJ2-5, the complete variable domain reads DAGVTQSPTHLIKTRGQQVTLRCSPISGHKSVSWYQQVLGQGPQFIFQYYEKEERGRGNFPDRFSARQFPNYSSELNVNALLLGDSALYLCASSPGVGVETQYFGPGTRLLVL.

This chain links TRBV5-1 with TRBJ1-1; 9 bases fit TRBD1. The CDR3 extends over 14 amino acids. The junction had 7 bases not matched to a gene; V was cut back by 5 bases and J by 5 bases. The germline gives CDR1 SGHRS, CDR2 YFSETQ. CDR3 protein: CASSGTGIGTEAFF. The CDR3 DNA follows: TGCGCCAGCAGTGGGACAGGGATCGGGACTGAAGCTTTCTTT.

With regard to this clone: The sample carries other DNA sequences with the same CDR3. The chain uses TRBV19 and TRBJ1-2; D is undetermined. This CDR3 region has 11 residues. Trimming left V 6 bases short and J 2 bases short, with 4 bases between. Germline lookup yields CDR1 LNHDA and CDR2 SQIVND (reference sequence). CDR3 amino acids: CASSSNYGYTF. The CDR3 coding sequence is TGTGCCAGTAGCAGCAACTATGGCTACACCTTC.

The chain employs TRBV27 and TRBJ2-3; D gene uncertain. Germline values: CDR1 MNHEY, CDR2 SMNVEV (reference sequence). The CDR3 spans 17 residues. Trimming stripped 5 bases from V and 2 bases from J, with 20 bases between. CDR3 amino acids: CASSRTQLRAPTDTQYF. The CDR3 DNA reads TGTGCCAGCAGTCGAACACAACTTCGCGCCCCCACAGATACGCAGTATTTT.

A remark on this clone: Other DNA sequences of this sample code for an identical CDR3. The V call is TRBV30, the J call TRBJ1-1; D gene unclear. This CDR3 has 10 residues. Germline values: CDR1 GTSNPN, CDR2 SVGIG (reference sequence). V was pared by 3 bases and J by 7 bases, with 6 bases between. The CDR3 sequence is CAWSRVEAFF. Here the CDR3 DNA reads TGTGCCTGGAGCCGAGTTGAAGCTTTCTTT.

A few counts support this clone. The V gene is TRBV5-8, the J gene TRBJ2-7; tentative D call: TRBD1 (5 bases). The CDR3 totals 14 residues. Germline CDR1 is SGHTS and CDR2 is YDEGEE. Trimming removed 6 bases at V and 2 bases at J, with 15 bases between. The CDR3: CASNFPTDTYEQYF. The CDR3 coding sequence is TGTGCCAGCAACTTCCCGACAGATACCTACGAGCAGTACTTC. The full variable domain, rest sourced from reference TRBV5-8 and TRBJ2-7, is EAGVTQSPTHLIKTRGQQATLRCSPISGHTSVYWYQQALGLGLQFLLWYDEGEERNRGNFPPRFSGRQFPNYSSELNVNALELEDSALYLCASNFPTDTYEQYFGPGTRLTVT.

Points on this clone: The junction and the germline gene differ at one end; a read error may be behind it. V gene TRBV7-7 combines with J gene TRBJ2-7, with D possibly being TRBD2 (5 bases). The CDR3 totals 13 residues. Germline CDR1 and CDR2: SSHAT and FNYEAQ (reference sequence). The CDR3: CASSPQTNSEQYF. The DNA for the CDR3 is TGTGCTAGCAGCCCGCAGACTAATAGCGAGCAGTACTTC.

In regard to this clone: One base separates it from a far larger clone, so it is likely a read error. Other DNA sequences in the same sample also yield this CDR3. J is TRBJ2-7 and V is TRBV6-1, with TRBD1 as a possible D gene (6 bases). The CDR3 runs 13 residues. Trimming removed 6 bases at V and 2 bases at J, with 11 bases between. The germline V gene encodes CDR1 MNHNS and CDR2 SASEGT. CDR3 coding DNA: TGTGCCAGCAGCCCCGGACAGACCTACGAGCAGTACTTC. Protein sequence: CASSPGQTYEQYF.